The clone carrying this TCR beta chain was recorded only once. This specimen includes other DNA sequences encoding the same CDR3. Original handling: From reference gene primer amplification, estimates of nucleated cell counts were derived. The protocol was immunoSEQ multiplex PCR, while the TCRdb copy is restricted to in-frame clones and leaves out a portion. Clone size and V and J calls were adopted from that table, with D and trimming inferred from the DNA. The table includes 450,000 to 500,000 clones, about nine tenths detected once. This sample is drawn from a study of blood T cell repertoires in COVID-19. Looking at the study overall: The cDNA or gDNA used as material had been derived from T cells, B-cell-depleted T cells, or PBMCs.

Per the germline V gene, CDR1 is SGHRS and CDR2 is YFSETQ. Trimming removed 0 bases from V and 3 bases from J, with 9 bases in between. This CDR3 has 14 amino acids. Recovery among Cohort 3 donors was established by two negative PCRs, clearance, or symptom resolution. This clonotype was obtained from a woman aged 18-30 years who had recovered from COVID-19. Sequenced sample: PBMCs or T cells enriched from blood (not recorded which). The chain combines TRBV5-1 with TRBJ1-1, with a possible D match to TRBD1 (6 bases). The CDR3 loop reads CASSLGRGDTEAFF. CDR3 nucleotide sequence: TGCGCCAGCAGCTTGGGCAGGGGAGACACTGAAGCTTTCTTT.